These 7 T cell receptor beta chains were all obtained from the same sample, sequenced in a study of cytomegalovirus exposure and HLA in healthy donors. PCR amplification relied on 60 Vbeta primers (plus 13 Jbeta primers). Measured with immunoSEQ multiplex PCR; TCRdb has only the in-frame clones, and not every one. The sample carries under 200,000 clones, approximately 80% recorded once. The sample was PBMCs. Receptors were obtained from a woman in her forties or fifties in good health and CMV-seronegative.

V usage is TRBV28 and J usage is TRBJ1-2; D possibly corresponds to TRBD1 (6 bases). Deletions cut 2 bases from V and 1 base from J, with 14 bases between. This CDR3 has 16 residues. From germline, CDR1 is MDHEN and CDR2 SYDVKM. CDR3 DNA: TGTGCCAGCAGTTTAGACAGGACTGGATTTAACTATGGCTACACCTTC. This sequence encodes CASSLDRTGFNYGYTF.

Remarks on this clone: One junction end does not reproduce the germline sequence, and a read error may be involved. The CDR3 nucleotides read TGTGCCAGCAGTGTTAGCCCGTCCAAAAACATTCAGCACTTC. This encodes CASSVSPSKNIQHF. The chain recombines TRBV28 with TRBJ2-4, with D uncertain. Germline CDR1 and CDR2: MDHEN and SYDVKM. The length of the CDR3 is 14 residues.

The chain couples TRBV19 to TRBJ2-1; 12 nucleotides align to TRBD2. With V trimmed by 6 bases and J by 2 bases, 8 bases remained unmatched. Germline-derived CDR1 and CDR2 are LNHDA and SQIVND (reference sequence). This CDR3 has 17 amino acids. The CDR3 here is CASSLAGGPSPYNEQFF. The CDR3 coding sequence is TGTGCCAGTAGCCTAGCGGGAGGGCCCTCCCCCTACAATGAGCAGTTCTTC.

The chain recombines TRBV27 with TRBJ2-1; a possible D gene is TRBD2 (5 bases). This CDR3 has 15 amino acids. V shed 2 bases and J shed 5 bases, with 13 bases lying between them. Germline-derived CDR1 and CDR2 are MNHEY and SMNVEV (reference sequence). CDR3 bases: TGTGCCAGCAGTTTAGACTATTCTCGGGACAATGAGCAGTTCTTC. This codes for CASSLDYSRDNEQFF.

The gene calls are TRBV14 and TRBJ1-3; D is perhaps TRBD1 (6 bases). This CDR3 contains 17 residues. Trimming stripped 4 bases from V and 5 bases from J, with 21 bases between. Germline assignment: CDR1 SGHDN and CDR2 FVKESK. This CDR3 is CASSRLGASPLRNTIYF. The CDR3 nucleotides are TGTGCCAGCAGCCGACTGGGGGCGAGCCCTCTCAGAAACACCATATATTTT.

This chain connects TRBV2 to TRBJ1-5, with D uncertain. This CDR3 contains 13 residues. V gave up 3 bases and J gave up 1 base, with 4 bases separating them. Per the germline V gene, CDR1 is SNHLY and CDR2 is FYNNEI. CDR3 sequence: CASSERSNQPQHF. CDR3 in DNA: TGTGCCAGCAGTGAGCGCAGCAATCAGCCCCAGCATTTT.

The rearrangement links TRBV5-4 to TRBJ1-1; TRBD1 matches 9 bases. With V trimmed by 2 bases and J by 5 bases, 1 base remained unmatched. Per the germline V gene, CDR1 is SGHNT and CDR2 is YYREEE (reference sequence). The CDR3 is 13 residues long. CDR3 nucleotide sequence: TGTGCCAGCAGCTTCGACAGGGGGACTGAAGCTTTCTTT. Amino acids: CASSFDRGTEAFF.